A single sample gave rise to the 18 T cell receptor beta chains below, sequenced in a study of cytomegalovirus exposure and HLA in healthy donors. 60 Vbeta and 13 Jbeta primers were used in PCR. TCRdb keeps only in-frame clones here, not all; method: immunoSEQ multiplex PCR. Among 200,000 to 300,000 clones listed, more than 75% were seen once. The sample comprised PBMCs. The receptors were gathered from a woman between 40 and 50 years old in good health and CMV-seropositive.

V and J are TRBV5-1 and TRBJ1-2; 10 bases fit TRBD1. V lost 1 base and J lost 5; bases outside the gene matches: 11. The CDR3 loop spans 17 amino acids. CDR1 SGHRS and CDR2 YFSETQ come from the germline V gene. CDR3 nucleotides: TGCGCCAGCAGCTTGACCCTGACGGGACAGGGGTTTTATGGCTACACCTTC. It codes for CASSLTLTGQGFYGYTF.

The CDR3 is CAWSVGGGGLQETQYF. The CDR3, as DNA: TGTGCCTGGAGTGTGGGGGGCGGGGGGCTCCAAGAGACCCAGTACTTC. The chain links TRBV30 to TRBJ2-5, with 8 positions matching TRBD2. The CDR3 has 16 residues. The trim removed 0 bases at V and 1 base at J, leaving 7 bases unmatched. Germline CDR1 is GTSNPN and CDR2 is SVGIG (reference sequence).

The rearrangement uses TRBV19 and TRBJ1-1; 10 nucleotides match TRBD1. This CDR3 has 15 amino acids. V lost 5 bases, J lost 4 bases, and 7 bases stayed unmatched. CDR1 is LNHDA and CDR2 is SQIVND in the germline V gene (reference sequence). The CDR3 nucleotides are TGTGCCAGTAGTCCATCGACAGGGGGCGGCACTGAAGCTTTCTTT. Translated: CASSPSTGGGTEAFF.

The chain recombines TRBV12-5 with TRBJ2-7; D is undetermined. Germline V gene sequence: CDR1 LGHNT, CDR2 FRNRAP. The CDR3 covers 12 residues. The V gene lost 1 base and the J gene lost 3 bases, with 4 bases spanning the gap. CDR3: CASGLASYEQYF. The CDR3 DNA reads TGTGCTAGTGGTTTGGCCAGCTACGAGCAGTACTTC. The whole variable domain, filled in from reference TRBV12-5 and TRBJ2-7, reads DARVTQTPRHKVTEMGQEVTMRCQPILGHNTVFWYRQTMMQGLELLAYFRNRAPLDDSGMPKDRFSAEMPDATLATLKIQPSEPRDSAVYFCASGLASYEQYFGPGTRLTVT.

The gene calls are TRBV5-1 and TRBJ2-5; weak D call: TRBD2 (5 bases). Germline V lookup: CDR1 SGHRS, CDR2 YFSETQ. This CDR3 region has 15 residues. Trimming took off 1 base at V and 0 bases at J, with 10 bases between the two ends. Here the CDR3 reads CASSLSSGHQETQYF. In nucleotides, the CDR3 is TGCGCCAGCAGCTTGTCCAGCGGTCACCAAGAGACCCAGTACTTC.

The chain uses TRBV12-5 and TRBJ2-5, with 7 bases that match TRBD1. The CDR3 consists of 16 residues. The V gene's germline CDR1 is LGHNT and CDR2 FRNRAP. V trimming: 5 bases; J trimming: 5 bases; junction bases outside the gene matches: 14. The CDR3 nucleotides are TGTGCTAGTGGTCACTCCACGGGACAGCTCCAGGAGACCCAGTACTTC. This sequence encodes CASGHSTGQLQETQYF.

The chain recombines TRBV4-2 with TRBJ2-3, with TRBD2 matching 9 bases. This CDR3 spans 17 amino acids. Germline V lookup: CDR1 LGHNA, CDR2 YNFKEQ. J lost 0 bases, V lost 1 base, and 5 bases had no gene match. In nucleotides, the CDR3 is TGTGCCAGCAGCCAAGGAGCGGGGGGCCCCAGCACAGATACGCAGTATTTT. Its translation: CASSQGAGGPSTDTQYF.

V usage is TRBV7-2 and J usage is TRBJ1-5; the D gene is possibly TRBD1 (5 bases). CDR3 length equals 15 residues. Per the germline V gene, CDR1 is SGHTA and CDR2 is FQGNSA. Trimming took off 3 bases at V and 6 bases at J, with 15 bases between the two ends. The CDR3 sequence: CASSLSSFTGQPQHF. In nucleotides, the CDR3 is TGTGCCAGCAGCTTGAGCAGTTTTACAGGTCAGCCCCAGCATTTT.

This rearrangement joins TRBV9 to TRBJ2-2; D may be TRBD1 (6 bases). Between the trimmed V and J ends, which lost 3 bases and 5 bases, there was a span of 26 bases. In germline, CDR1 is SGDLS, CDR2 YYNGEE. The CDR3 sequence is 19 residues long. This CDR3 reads CASSETIRPIRGRTGELFF. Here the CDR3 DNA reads TGTGCCAGCAGCGAGACAATAAGGCCGATCAGGGGCAGGACCGGGGAGCTGTTTTTT.

The DNA for the CDR3 is TGCGCCAGCAGCCTTGGAGGTGCAAACACTGAAGCTTTCTTT. It translates to CASSLGGANTEAFF. The chain carries TRBV4-3 and TRBJ1-1; D not certain. V shed 4 bases and J shed 2 bases, with 11 bases lying between them. CDR1 and CDR2 (germline): LGHNA, YSLEER. This CDR3 has 14 amino acids.

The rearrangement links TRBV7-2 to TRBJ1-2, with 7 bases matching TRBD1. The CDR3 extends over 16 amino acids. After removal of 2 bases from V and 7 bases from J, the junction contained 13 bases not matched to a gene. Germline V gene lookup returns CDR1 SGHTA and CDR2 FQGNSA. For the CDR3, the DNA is TGTGCCAGCAGCTTACCCGGACAGGCTCGGGGCTCTGGCTACACCTTC. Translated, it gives CASSLPGQARGSGYTF. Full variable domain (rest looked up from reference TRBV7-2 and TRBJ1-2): GAGVSQSPSNKVTEKGKDVELRCDPISGHTALYWYRQSLGQGLEFLIYFQGNSAPDKSGLPSDRFSAERTGGSVSTLTIQRTQQEDSAVYLCASSLPGQARGSGYTFGSGTRLTVV.

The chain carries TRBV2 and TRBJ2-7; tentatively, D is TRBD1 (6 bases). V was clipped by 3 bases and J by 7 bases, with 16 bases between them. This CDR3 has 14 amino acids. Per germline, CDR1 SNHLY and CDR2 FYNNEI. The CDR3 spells CASSDAGTMREQYF. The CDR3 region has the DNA TGTGCCAGCAGTGATGCCGGGACAATGCGTGAGCAGTACTTC.

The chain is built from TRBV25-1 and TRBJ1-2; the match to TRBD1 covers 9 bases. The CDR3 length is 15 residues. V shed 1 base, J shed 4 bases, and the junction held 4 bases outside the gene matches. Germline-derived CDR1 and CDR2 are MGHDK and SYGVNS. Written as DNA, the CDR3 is TGTGCCAGCAGTGAATGGACAGGGGCCGGCTATGGCTACACCTTC. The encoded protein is CASSEWTGAGYGYTF.

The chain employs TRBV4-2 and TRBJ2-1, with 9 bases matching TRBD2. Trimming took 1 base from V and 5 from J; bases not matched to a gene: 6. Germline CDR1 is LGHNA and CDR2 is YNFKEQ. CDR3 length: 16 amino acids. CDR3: CASSQATSGPHNEQFF. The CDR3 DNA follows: TGTGCCAGCAGCCAAGCAACTAGCGGGCCCCACAATGAGCAGTTCTTC.

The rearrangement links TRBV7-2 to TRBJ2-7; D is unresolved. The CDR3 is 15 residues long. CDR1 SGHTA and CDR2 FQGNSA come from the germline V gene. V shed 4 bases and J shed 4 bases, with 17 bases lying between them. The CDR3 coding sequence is TGTGCCAGCAGCTCTGACATAATTAGGAAATACGAGCAGTACTTC. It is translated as CASSSDIIRKYEQYF.

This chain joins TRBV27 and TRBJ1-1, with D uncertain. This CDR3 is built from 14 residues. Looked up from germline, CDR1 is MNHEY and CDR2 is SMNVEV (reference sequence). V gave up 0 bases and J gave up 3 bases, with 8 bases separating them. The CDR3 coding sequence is TGTGCCAGCAGTTTATCGAGAGGTTACACTGAAGCTTTCTTT. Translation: CASSLSRGYTEAFF.

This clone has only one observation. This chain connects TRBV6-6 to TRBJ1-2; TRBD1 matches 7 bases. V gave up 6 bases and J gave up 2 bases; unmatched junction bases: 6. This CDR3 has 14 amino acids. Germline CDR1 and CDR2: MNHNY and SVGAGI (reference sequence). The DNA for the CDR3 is TGTGCCAGCAGCCGGGGACAGCCAAACTATGGCTACACCTTC. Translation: CASSRGQPNYGYTF.

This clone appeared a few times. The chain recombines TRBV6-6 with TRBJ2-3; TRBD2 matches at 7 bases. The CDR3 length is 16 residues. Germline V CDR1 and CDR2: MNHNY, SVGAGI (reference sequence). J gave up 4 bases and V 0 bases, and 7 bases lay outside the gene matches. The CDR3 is CASSYSKRGRADTQYF. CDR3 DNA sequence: TGTGCCAGCAGTTACTCCAAGCGGGGCCGCGCAGATACGCAGTATTTT.